Here is one T cell receptor (beta chain) with its context. Its antigen remains undetermined. Base qualities were left out, and no much larger clone turns up one base away. The data were obtained in a study of cytomegalovirus exposure and HLA in healthy donors (dated by TCRdb to 2015 to 2018). For context, the study as a whole: An earlier analysis of around 600 of the donors reported 250 to 350 Gb of sequence data and roughly 100 million unique TCR beta sequences from 150 million to 200 million T cells. Across about 370 genotyped donors of the cohort, an average of approximately 240,000 unique TCR beta nucleotide sequences per donor were sequenced, and about a sixth of those sequences were non-productive. To predict cytomegalovirus infection status, the study combined high-throughput TCR immunosequencing, statistical association of individual TCRs with disease status, and machine learning. The study aimed to test whether cataloging public T cell receptors could reveal signatures of past pathogen exposure. Of the roughly 400 genotyped donors, around 81% fell in the genetic ancestry cluster associated with self-reported Caucasian donors. Approximately 310 gigabases of sequencing data and 80 million or so unique TCR sequences were included in an early release covering around 650 HLA-typed donors. All discovery cohort repertoires had been generated on a single sequencing platform. Typing coverage differed by locus: A, B, C, DRB1 and DQB1 were typed in about 629-640 donors, DQA1 in about 550, DPA1 in over 600, and DPB1 in 450 to 480. Roughly five DR-DQ haplotypes were treated as single units for association and clustering because of strong linkage in the cohort. Using immunosequencing, the study profiled T cell repertoires from about 620 subjects and related those repertoires to cytomegalovirus serostatus. Donor age, sex, ethnicity and CMV serostatus were collected together with the repertoire data. In an earlier analysis of a few hundred of the donors, high-throughput TCR beta sequencing was used to judge whether each TCR beta V gene segment behaved as functional or pseudogenic. A separate validation cohort of 100 to 150 different subjects was used in addition to the roughly 670-subject first cohort. A later genetic analysis used genome-wide SNP genotypes for about 65% of the roughly 670 donors, treating that subset as a discovery cohort. Class I and class II HLA loci were covered by the typing at four-digit resolution. A later analysis re-analyzed previously published TCR beta repertoires from 600 to 850 donors and added high-resolution HLA genotyping to study TCR occurrence patterns. In the later analysis, no new phenotypic data were used to find candidate immune exposures; instead, reliance was placed on TCR beta sequences and their occurrence across donors.

CDR1 and CDR2 are read off the germline V gene as MGHRA and YSYEKL. Trimming removed 3 bases from V and 7 bases from J, leaving 16 bases between the germline ends. Spanning cysteine to phenylalanine, the CDR3 consists of 15 amino acids. Only CDR3 DNA is held: 45 bases, read in frame from base 1. Study-level results and caveats: Several of the top co-occurrence clusters appeared to be linked to parvovirus B19, influenza, CMV and Epstein-Barr virus, according to a later analysis. Because counts were too low, some 17 rarely observed V segments, including chromosome 9 orphons, were excluded from the earlier analysis of 587 of the donors. This cohort had only TCR beta chains sequenced, and the lack of alpha or paired-chain data limited which features could be detected. For the cohort, immune exposure information was limited to CMV serostatus. In both the original and validation cohorts, the classifier was reported to diagnose cytomegalovirus status with high specificity and sensitivity. Because some donors lacked HLA typing at each locus, the association tests relied only on the typed subset. In a later analysis, TCR association rates were found to vary across HLA loci, with the most associated TCRs seen for DRB1 alleles and the fewest for HLA-C alleles. According to a later analysis, most CMV-associated TCR beta chains appeared to be HLA-restricted, and the HLA associations seemed to be driven largely by CMV exposure. A few of the identified cytomegalovirus-associated TCR beta chains were confirmed in vitro to be specific for cytomegalovirus antigens. In a later analysis, HLA-associated TCR beta chains were found to be more clonally expanded and to have lower generation probabilities than equally common non-associated chains. According to a later genetic analysis, donors in an Asian-associated ancestry cluster had fewer N-insertions in productive TCRs than the roughly 700-donor mean. A further reported finding was that TCR beta sequences accurately predicted the HLA-A and HLA-B alleles for most subjects in the first cohort. In a later genetic analysis, a missense DCLRE1C variant was associated with V-gene and J-gene trimming of TCR beta chains, and the association was replicated in an independent cohort. An earlier analysis of 587 of the donors showed that most TCR beta V segments appeared in productive rearrangements either about 87% or about 30% of the time, which broadly matched IMGT annotations. Strong co-occurrence of HLA alleles, especially DR and DQ, made assigning TCR associations to individual alleles difficult. The authors suggested that the approach could potentially be extended to other disease states and immunological phenotypes. Specific HLA alleles were associated with 15,000 to 20,000 TCR beta sequences at a false discovery rate of 0.05 in a later analysis. Because the 87-base-pair reads could not distinguish some IMGT-functional V segments, including TRBV6-2 and TRBV6-3, those segments were excluded. Correlated functional status among segregating V segments might be attributable to linkage disequilibrium, but an unknown experimental factor could not be ruled out. The study gave a list of around 170 TCR beta chains associated with cytomegalovirus. Sequencing depth was assumed to be roughly uniform across donors in the presence/absence analyses, though that assumption may not hold. While some public TCRs were present in many individuals, most TCR sequences turned up only very rarely across donors. The sequencing pipeline was judged likely to have produced a cluster of highly shared sequence variants as a technical artifact.

The cohort consisted of fewer than 700 healthy bone marrow donors. All cohort members were sampled while nominally healthy, although unrecorded immune exposures were likely present. The donor was CMV seronegative and was included in the group of hundreds of seronegative cohort members. A peripheral blood sample was provided by each donor, and peripheral blood mononuclear cells were used for TCR beta sequencing. Genomic DNA extraction from the blood cell samples was performed with the Qiagen DNeasy Blood Extraction Kit. The receptor library was made with the immunoSEQ multiplex PCR assay. For the multiplex PCR, a mixture combining 60 forward primers for TCR Vbeta segments and 13 reverse primers for TCR Jbeta segments was used. The CDR3 region of rearranged TCR beta genes was amplified from genomic DNA by a multiplex PCR assay. The amplified TCR beta libraries were sequenced on the Illumina HiSeq System as 87-base-pair reads. The paper's data handling went like this. A later analysis counted approximately 74 million unique TCR beta chains across the 550 to 750 repertoires, and 9.5 million to 11 million of these chains were shared by at least two donors. A nearest-neighbor algorithm error-corrected the raw reads and collapsed the reads into unique sequences, merging closely related sequences to remove PCR and sequencing errors. Alignment of CDR3 sequences to IMGT reference sequences was used to assign V, D and J gene segments. Each retained sequence needed at least a six-nucleotide match to both a V gene segment and a J gene segment. Rearrangements were called productive when the CDR3 lacked stop codons and stayed in frame with V and J; all others were non-productive. Following IMGT convention, CDR3 was defined as the stretch from the second conserved V-encoded cysteine up to the conserved J-encoded phenylalanine. Sequences without an unambiguous match to a single V gene segment were excluded from the earlier analysis of over 500 of the donors. An earlier analysis of about 590 of the donors classified V segments as functional when productive rearrangements were above 56.7% and as segregating when the standard deviation between donors was above 5%. A statistical classification framework was built to diagnose cytomegalovirus status from the catalog of TCR beta chain sequences. In a later analysis, V and J genes were assigned by comparing TCR nucleotide sequences against IMGT/GENE-DB human TR gene sequences. A later analysis assigned CDR3 sequences and most-parsimonious VDJ recombination scenarios with the TCRdist pipeline. In a later analysis, each TCR beta chain was defined by its CDR3 amino acid sequence together with its V-gene family, and reads without a unique V-gene family were excluded. In a later analysis, around 650 highly shared, low-generation-probability nucleotide sequences were removed to address suspected cross-contamination and a sequencing artifact. In a later analysis, a clonal expansion index for each public chain was calculated from normalized within-repertoire ranks of inferred template counts. In a later analysis, generation probabilities were computed using a VDJ recombination model fitted to out-of-frame rearrangements, and the results were checked against IGoR. Hypergeometric tests were used in a later analysis to score TCR-TCR, TCR-HLA and TCR-CMV co-occurrence, with a repertoire-size bias correction applied to the TCR pairs. False discovery rates were estimated in a later analysis by permuting HLA or CMV assignments 20 times. A later analysis grouped co-occurring TCRs with DBSCAN, adding TCRdist sequence similarity when clustering within HLA-allele-positive subsets. For co-occurrence clustering, repertoires with fewer than 30,000 or more than 120,000 public chains were excluded, along with several repertoires with anomalous nucleotide sharing. TCRdb took over this immuneACCESS table, retaining in-frame rearrangements with V and J assigned. Such tables are incomplete; in checked studies, under half of the missing clones stem from an unresolved V gene, and the remainder is unexplained. Clone size and the V and J calls come from that table; the DNA yielded D and trimming. The sample records approximately 220,000 clones, 80% to 85% of which are singletons. Roughly 0.71% of the sample goes to the ten largest clones.

The sequence is built from TRBV4-1 and TRBJ1-5; a tentative D call is TRBD1 (5 bases match). The source of this sequence is a boy between 2 and 10 years old in good health and CMV-seronegative. The sequenced material came from PBMCs. The DNA sequence is TGCGCCAGCAGCCACAACGGAGGGGTTGGGCAGCCCCAGCATTTT. This is translated as CASSHNGGVGQPQHF.